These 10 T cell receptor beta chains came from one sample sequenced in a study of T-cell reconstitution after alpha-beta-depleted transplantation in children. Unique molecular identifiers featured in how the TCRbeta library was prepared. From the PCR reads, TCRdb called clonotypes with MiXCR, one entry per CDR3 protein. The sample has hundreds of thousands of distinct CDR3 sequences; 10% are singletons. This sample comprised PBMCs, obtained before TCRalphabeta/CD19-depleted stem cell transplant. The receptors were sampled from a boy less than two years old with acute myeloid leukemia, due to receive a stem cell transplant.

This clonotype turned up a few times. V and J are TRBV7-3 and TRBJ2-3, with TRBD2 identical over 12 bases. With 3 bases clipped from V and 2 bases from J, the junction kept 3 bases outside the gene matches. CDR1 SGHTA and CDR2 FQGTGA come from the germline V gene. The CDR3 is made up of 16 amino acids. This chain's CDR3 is CASSFGTSGLTDTQYF. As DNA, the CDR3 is TGTGCCAGCAGCTTTGGGACTAGCGGGCTCACAGATACGCAGTATTTT.

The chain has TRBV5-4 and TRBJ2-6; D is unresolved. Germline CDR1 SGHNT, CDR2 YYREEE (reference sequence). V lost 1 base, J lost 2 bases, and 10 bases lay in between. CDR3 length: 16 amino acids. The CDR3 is CASSLPLGAGANVLTF. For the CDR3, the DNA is TGTGCCAGCAGCTTGCCCTTGGGTGCTGGGGCCAACGTCCTGACTTTC. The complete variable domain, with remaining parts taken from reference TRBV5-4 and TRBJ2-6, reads ETGVTQSPTHLIKTRGQQVTLRCSSQSGHNTVSWYQQALGQGPQFIFQYYREEENGRGNFPPRFSGLQFPNYSSELNVNALELDDSALYLCASSLPLGAGANVLTFGAGSRLTVL.

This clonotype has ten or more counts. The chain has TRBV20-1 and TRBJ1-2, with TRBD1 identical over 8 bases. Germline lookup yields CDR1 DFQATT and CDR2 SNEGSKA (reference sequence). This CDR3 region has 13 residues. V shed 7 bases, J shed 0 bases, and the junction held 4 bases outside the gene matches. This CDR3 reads CSVTDRANYGYTF. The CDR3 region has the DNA TGCAGTGTTACGGACAGGGCTAACTATGGCTACACCTTC.

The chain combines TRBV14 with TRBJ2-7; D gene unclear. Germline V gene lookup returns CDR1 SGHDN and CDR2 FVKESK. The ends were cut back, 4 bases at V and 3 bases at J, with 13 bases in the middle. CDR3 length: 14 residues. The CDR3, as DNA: TGTGCCAGCAGCCCTCCTTGGCAGCTCTACGAGCAGTACTTC. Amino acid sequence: CASSPPWQLYEQYF.

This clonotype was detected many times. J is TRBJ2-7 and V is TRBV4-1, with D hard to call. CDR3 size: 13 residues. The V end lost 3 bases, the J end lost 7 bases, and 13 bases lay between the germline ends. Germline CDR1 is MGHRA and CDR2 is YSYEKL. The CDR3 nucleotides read TGCGCCAGCAGCCAGTTCCCTCTGGGGGAGCAGTACTTC. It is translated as CASSQFPLGEQYF.

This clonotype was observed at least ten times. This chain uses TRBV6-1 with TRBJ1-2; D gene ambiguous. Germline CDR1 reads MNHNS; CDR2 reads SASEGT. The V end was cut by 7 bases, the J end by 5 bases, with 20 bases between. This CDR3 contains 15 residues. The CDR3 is CASTPGQVPGYGYTF. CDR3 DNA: TGTGCCAGCACCCCTGGGCAGGTCCCTGGGTATGGCTACACCTTC.

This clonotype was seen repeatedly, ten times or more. The CDR3 coding sequence is TGTGCCATCAGTGCCTTGAACCAGATGCCACAAGAGACCCAGTACTTC. Its translation is CAISALNQMPQETQYF. This chain joins TRBV10-3 and TRBJ2-5; no firm D call. CDR3 size: 16 residues. V shed 4 bases and J shed 2 bases, with 17 bases lying between them. Germline V gene data show CDR1 as ENHRY and CDR2 as SYGVKD.

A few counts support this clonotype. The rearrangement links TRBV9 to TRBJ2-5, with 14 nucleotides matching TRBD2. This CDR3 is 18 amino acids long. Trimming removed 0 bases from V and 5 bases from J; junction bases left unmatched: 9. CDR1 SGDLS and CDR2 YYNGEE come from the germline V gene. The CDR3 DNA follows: TGTGCCAGCAGCGTAGCCACTGGACTAGCGGGAGGAAAGGAGACCCAGTACTTC. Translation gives CASSVATGLAGGKETQYF.

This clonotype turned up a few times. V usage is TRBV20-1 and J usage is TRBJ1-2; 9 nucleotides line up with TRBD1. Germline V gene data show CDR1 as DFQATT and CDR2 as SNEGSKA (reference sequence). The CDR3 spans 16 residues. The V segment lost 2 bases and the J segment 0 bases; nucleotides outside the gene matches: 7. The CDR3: CSARLQGAKSNYGYTF. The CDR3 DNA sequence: TGCAGTGCTAGACTACAGGGGGCAAAATCTAACTATGGCTACACCTTC.

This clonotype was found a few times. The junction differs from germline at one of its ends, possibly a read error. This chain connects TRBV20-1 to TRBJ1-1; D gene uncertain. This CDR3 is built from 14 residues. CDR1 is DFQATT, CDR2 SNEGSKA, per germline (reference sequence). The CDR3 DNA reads TGCAGTGCTAGAGGGGAAGCGAGCAACACTGAAGCCTTCTTT. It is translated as CSARGEASNTEAFF.